This T cell receptor beta chain was sequenced for a study of graft-versus-host responses after intestinal transplantation (dated by TCRdb to the early 2020s). With respect to the entire study: The transplants that recipients got were multivisceral, liver-intestinal, or isolated intestinal. Every recipient was given anti-thymocyte globulin induction, followed by 3 to 4 years of maintenance tacrolimus and steroids. Bulk TCR-beta CDR3 sequencing was used to track graft-versus-host and host-versus-graft alloreactive T cell clones in the graft, circulation and bone marrow after intestinal transplantation. Alloreactive clones were identified by sequencing pre-transplant mixed lymphocyte reaction products and comparing them with unstimulated pre-transplant donor and recipient T cells. The cohort enrolled 20 to 25 intestinal transplant recipients including one retransplant, and a few patients lacking pretransplant specimens were excluded. Donor T cell macrochimerism was defined as a peak of at least 4% donor T cells among recipient peripheral blood mononuclear cells. Samples from a few later patients were sequenced in-house on an Illumina MiSeq with MiXCR processing rather than by the commercial service.

Receptor amplification or capture employed the immunoSEQ multiplex PCR assay. In most patients, genomic DNA was isolated using the Qiagen DNeasy Blood and Tissue Kit and sent frozen to Adaptive Biotechnologies for TCR sequencing. High-throughput TCR-beta CDR3 sequencing of genomic DNA from most patients was performed by Adaptive Biotechnologies. As for the original processing: TCR sequencing data for more than 15 patients were retrieved from Adaptive's ImmunoSEQ software; a few other patients were processed with MiXCR and VDJtools. To correct CD4 versus CD8 sorting errors, sequences present in both subsets at a frequency ratio below 5:1 were removed. CDR3 nucleotide sequences shared by donor and recipient were removed because the origin of these sequences could not be assigned. At least 2-fold expansion over unstimulated cells and a minimum CFSE-low frequency of 0.002% (template counts) or 0.001% (read counts) were required for clones to be classified as alloreactive. A clone was considered mappable if detected in the sequenced pre-transplant spleen, lymph node, or MLR CFSE-low populations of the donor or recipient. Cumulative frequency of alloreactive clones was calculated as a percentage of all sequences weighted by copy number. TCRdb limited this immuneACCESS table to in-frame rearrangements with V and J called. A share of clones is missing; checked studies link under half to unresolved V genes, and the rest is unexplained. Clone size and V and J calls were adopted from that table, with D and trimming inferred from the DNA. The sample records 70,000 or so clones, 84% of which are singletons. Approximately 0.39% of the sample is in the top ten clones.

The sample's time point label is to be understood as: cells obtained before transplantation from donor or recipient. CD3+CD4+ and CD3+CD8+ populations were FACS-sorted from unstimulated pre-transplant donor and recipient cells taken from spleen or lymph nodes. Compared with germline, V lacks 6 bases and J lacks 2 bases; bases without a gene match: 12. The CDR3 contains 16 residues, cysteine and phenylalanine counted. The entry retains the CDR3 DNA only, 48 bases that are in frame from base 1. Based on the germline V gene, the CDR1 and CDR2 sequences are SQVTM and ANQGSEA. As for this clone: Its antigen target is currently unknown. Base qualities are missing; no much larger clone stands one base away.

Study-wide conclusions, independent of this receptor: The conclusions were limited by the relatively low number and heterogeneity of the intestinal transplant patients. In the allografts of patients with donor T cell macrochimerism, GvH to HvG T cell clonal ratios were high. Early after transplant, declines in HvG clones were associated with peak levels of circulating GvH clones. GvH clones were detected in recipient bone marrow, and some appeared earlier in ileal mucosa or blood, consistent with an intestinal mucosal origin.

The starting material was unstimulated CD4+ T cells sorted from spleen or lymph node cells, obtained before transplant. The chain employs TRBV29-1 and TRBJ1-2; 10 bases in the middle match TRBD1. This clonotype originated in a human donor who was the organ donor for an intestinal transplant. The CDR3 region has the sequence CSVVVLRTGGNYGYTF. Here is the DNA: TGCAGCGTCGTGGTTCTAAGGACAGGGGGGAACTATGGCTACACCTTC.